A single sample is the source of the 23 T cell receptor beta chains below, sequenced in a study of Ad26.COV2.S vaccination and SARS-CoV-2 variants. Sequencing was performed with immunoSEQ multiplex PCR; in TCRdb, only in-frame clones are kept and a portion is missing. The repertoire holds some 480,000 clones, about 83% seen once, with roughly 13% in the top ten. Treatment defined: some 20 received Ad26.COV2.S at low or high dose, single or two shots; about 5 received placebo; per-sample allocation not given. Collection of the samples took place on day 63 after the first injection of vaccine or placebo. This material consisted of peripheral blood, taken in a trial of Ad26.COV2.S vaccine versus placebo. These receptors came from a person aged 18-60 years who received the Ad26.COV2.S COVID-19 vaccine or a placebo.

This clone was observed a handful of times. The genes are TRBV27 and TRBJ2-7, with D perhaps given as TRBD1 or TRBD2 (5 bases each). CDR1 MNHEY and CDR2 SMNVEV come from the germline V gene (reference sequence). V was pared by 2 bases and J by 5 bases, with 13 bases between. CDR3 length equals 14 residues. The CDR3 protein is CASSLGVGVDEQYF. The CDR3 nucleotides read TGTGCCAGCAGTTTAGGCGTGGGGGTTGACGAGCAGTACTTC.

The chain uses TRBV11-2 and TRBJ2-3, with TRBD2 matching 12 bases. The CDR3 consists of 16 residues. Germline loops: CDR1 SGHAT, CDR2 FQNNGV. V lost 3 bases and J lost 6; bases outside the gene matches: 7. Here the CDR3 DNA reads TGTGCCAGCAGCTTGTCTAGCGGGAGGGCCGCTGATACGCAGTATTTT. Its protein product is CASSLSSGRAADTQYF.

V and J are TRBV13 and TRBJ2-7; the D gene is possibly TRBD2 (6 bases). Trimming cost V 0 bases and J 5 bases, with 20 bases left between them. Germline CDR1 and CDR2: PRHDT and FYEKMQ (reference sequence). The CDR3 extends over 17 amino acids. CDR3 residues: CASSLGGTRGYRHEQYF. The CDR3 DNA follows: TGTGCCAGCAGCTTAGGTGGAACACGGGGGTATCGACACGAGCAGTACTTC.

This chain links TRBV28 with TRBJ1-4; maybe TRBD1 (6 bases). V dropped 3 bases and J dropped 4 bases, with 9 bases sitting between them. The germline V gene encodes CDR1 MDHEN and CDR2 SYDVKM. This CDR3 spans 14 amino acids. The CDR3 spells CASSFRGHNEKLFF. The DNA for the CDR3 is TGTGCCAGCAGTTTTCGGGGACATAATGAAAAACTGTTTTTT.

This sequence joins TRBV19 and TRBJ2-1; 11 bases are a match to TRBD2. V lost 4 bases to trimming and J lost 7 bases; unmatched junction nucleotides: 9. Germline V gives CDR1 LNHDA, CDR2 SQIVND (reference sequence). The CDR3 runs to 16 residues. The CDR3 sequence is CASSKAGTSGRNEQFF. CDR3 in DNA: TGTGCCAGTAGTAAAGCTGGGACTAGCGGAAGGAATGAGCAGTTCTTC. The variable domain in full, completed from reference TRBV19 and TRBJ2-1, reads DGGITQSPKYLFRKEGQNVTLSCEQNLNHDAMYWYRQDPGQGLRLIYYSQIVNDFQKGDIAEGYSVSREKKESFPLTVTSAQKNPTAFYLCASSKAGTSGRNEQFFGPGTRLTVL.

V usage is TRBV11-3 and J usage is TRBJ2-2; 9 bases align to TRBD1. The germline gives CDR1 SGHNT, CDR2 YENEEA. Unmatched junction bases numbered 2, after V lost 5 bases and J lost 7 bases. CDR3 length equals 13 residues. CDR3 sequence (DNA): TGTGCCAGCAGCAGGACAGGGGTCGGGGAGCTGTTTTTT. Its protein product is CASSRTGVGELFF.

A few counts support this clone. V gene TRBV7-9 combines with J gene TRBJ2-7; D may be TRBD1 or TRBD2 (6 bases each). The CDR3 loop spans 14 amino acids. V lost 1 base to trimming and J lost 3 bases, with 10 bases between them. Germline-derived CDR1 and CDR2 are SEHNR and FQNEAQ (reference sequence). Here the CDR3 DNA reads TGTGCCAGCAGCTTAGAAGGGGGGTTCTACGAGCAGTACTTC. Amino acids: CASSLEGGFYEQYF.

CDR3: CASNRWTGGGETQYF. Here the CDR3 DNA reads TGTGCCAGCAACCGGTGGACAGGGGGCGGGGAGACCCAGTACTTC. The rearrangement uses TRBV28 and TRBJ2-5; TRBD1 aligns across 11 bases. V was clipped by 7 bases and J by 5 bases; unmatched bases: 9. The CDR3 consists of 15 residues. The germline gives CDR1 MDHEN, CDR2 SYDVKM.

The chain employs TRBV9 and TRBJ2-2, with D maybe TRBD2 (5 bases). The V and J ends lost 4 bases and 1 base respectively, with 20 bases between them. This CDR3 has 18 amino acids. Germline assignment: CDR1 SGDLS and CDR2 YYNGEE. CDR3 loop: CASSHHLLEERNTGELFF. DNA for the CDR3: TGTGCCAGCAGCCACCATCTTTTGGAGGAGAGGAACACCGGGGAGCTGTTTTTT. Filled out from reference TRBV9 and TRBJ2-2, the complete variable domain reads DSGVTQTPKHLITATGQRVTLRCSPRSGDLSVYWYQQSLDQGLQFLIQYYNGEERAKGNILERFSAQQFPDLHSELNLSSLELGDSALYFCASSHHLLEERNTGELFFGEGSRLTVL.

The V call is TRBV28, the J call TRBJ1-2; tentative D call: TRBD1 (5 bases). The CDR3 consists of 16 residues. The V end was cut by 5 bases, the J end by 8 bases, with 24 bases between. Germline CDR1 reads MDHEN; CDR2 reads SYDVKM. CDR3 sequence reads: CASSPILGTTPGGYTF. In DNA, the CDR3 is TGTGCCAGCAGTCCTATCCTCGGGACTACGCCGGGGGGCTACACCTTC.

The chain links TRBV11-1 to TRBJ1-1, with TRBD1 as a possible D gene (5 bases). V gave up 5 bases and J gave up 4 bases, with 14 bases separating them. Germline V gene lookup returns CDR1 SGHAT and CDR2 FQDESV (reference sequence). The CDR3 has 14 residues. The CDR3 nucleotides are TGTGCCAGCAGCGTGAGCCCGGGGGGCACTGAAGCTTTCTTT. The encoded protein is CASSVSPGGTEAFF.

This sequence joins TRBV15 and TRBJ2-1, with a weak D call TRBD1 (5 bases). This CDR3 has 15 residues. Deletions cut 1 base from V and 7 bases from J, with 14 bases between. The germline V gene encodes CDR1 LNHNV and CDR2 YYDKDF (reference sequence). CDR3 nucleotides: TGTGCCACCAGCAGAGGCCGACAACCAGGGAATGAGCAGTTCTTC. Its translation is CATSRGRQPGNEQFF.

The rearrangement links TRBV7-3 to TRBJ2-3, with 7 bases lining up with TRBD1. The J segment lost 2 bases and the V segment lost 4 bases, leaving 6 bases of the junction unmatched. Per the germline V gene, CDR1 is SGHTA and CDR2 is FQGTGA. The length of the CDR3 is 15 residues. The CDR3 region is CASSSRDSPTDTQYF. In DNA form, the CDR3 reads TGTGCCAGCAGCTCCCGGGACAGCCCCACAGATACGCAGTATTTT.

The chain recombines TRBV9 with TRBJ2-2; 8 bases are shared with TRBD2. The CDR3 runs to 16 residues. CDR1 SGDLS and CDR2 YYNGEE come from the germline V gene. V lost 3 bases, J lost 3 bases, and 7 bases stayed unmatched. CDR3 in DNA: TGTGCCAGCAGCGAATCGGGGGGGAGACACACCGGGGAGCTGTTTTTT. This gives the protein CASSESGGRHTGELFF.

V usage is TRBV6-1 and J usage is TRBJ2-4, with 7 bases fitting TRBD1. Germline lookup yields CDR1 MNHNS and CDR2 SASEGT. V shed 0 bases, J shed 3 bases, and the junction held 8 bases outside the gene matches. The CDR3 covers 17 residues. In DNA, the CDR3 is TGTGCCAGCAGTGAAGCGCCACAGGGGTTAGGCAAAAACATTCAGTACTTC. It is translated as CASSEAPQGLGKNIQYF.

The chain has TRBV28 and TRBJ2-3; D is possibly TRBD2 (7 bases). The ends were cut back, 7 bases at V and 3 bases at J, with 14 bases in the middle. The length of the CDR3 is 14 residues. Germline V gene lookup returns CDR1 MDHEN and CDR2 SYDVKM. CDR3 DNA: TGTGCCAGCAAGACCGGGGGGCGGACAGATACGCAGTATTTT. It is translated as CASKTGGRTDTQYF.

This chain joins TRBV29-1 and TRBJ1-5, with TRBD1 matching 7 bases. This CDR3 comprises 16 residues. The V gene's germline CDR1 is SQVTM and CDR2 ANQGSEA. After removal of 3 bases from V and 1 base from J, the junction contained 9 bases not matched to a gene. CDR3 sequence: CSVEGDSRRSNQPQHF. Here the CDR3 DNA reads TGCAGCGTTGAGGGGGACAGTAGAAGGAGCAATCAGCCCCAGCATTTT.

The V gene is TRBV2, the J gene TRBJ2-7; D gene ambiguous. Germline CDR1 and CDR2: SNHLY and FYNNEI. The CDR3 length is 12 residues. The germline V and J ends were trimmed by 6 bases and 4 bases, with 10 bases remaining between them. CDR3 DNA: TGTGCCAGCAGGGGTAAGGTTTACGAGCAGTACTTC. This encodes CASRGKVYEQYF.

V usage is TRBV18 and J usage is TRBJ1-1; D is possibly TRBD1 (5 bases). Trimming shortened V by 2 bases and J by 1 base, and 14 bases separated the two germline ends. Germline V CDR1 and CDR2: KGHSH, LQKENI. The CDR3 sequence is 16 residues long. CDR3 DNA: TGTGCCAGCTCACCAACCCGCGGGGGAGAGAACACTGAAGCTTTCTTT. Its protein product is CASSPTRGGENTEAFF.

This chain links TRBV28 with TRBJ2-5; D is perhaps TRBD1 (6 bases). This CDR3 has 16 residues. Germline assignment: CDR1 MDHEN and CDR2 SYDVKM. Trimming left V 3 bases short and J 1 base short, with 15 bases between. CDR3 sequence: CASSFSQGLSQETQYF. CDR3 bases: TGTGCCAGCAGTTTCTCACAGGGTTTGTCCCAAGAGACCCAGTACTTC.

The genes are TRBV6-2 or TRBV6-3 and TRBJ2-1; possibly TRBD2 for D (5 bases). The CDR3 spans 15 residues. The V end lost 6 bases, the J end lost 8 bases, and 20 bases lay between the germline ends. The germline V gene has CDR1 MNHEY and CDR2 SVGEGT. For the CDR3, the DNA is TGTGCCAGCAGCCTACTAGTGAGGAATTTTGATGAGCAGTTCTTC. Encoded protein: CASSLLVRNFDEQFF.

V and J are TRBV28 and TRBJ2-3; 11 bases are shared with TRBD2. The CDR3 runs 16 residues. V lost 4 bases, J lost 4 bases, and 7 bases stayed unmatched. Germline V CDR1 and CDR2: MDHEN, SYDVKM. The CDR3 reads CASSSLAGGGADTQYF. The CDR3 DNA is TGTGCCAGCAGTTCGCTAGCGGGAGGAGGGGCAGATACGCAGTATTTT. Combining the CDR3 with reference TRBV28 and TRBJ2-3 gives the whole variable domain DVKVTQSSRYLVKRTGEKVFLECVQDMDHENMFWYRQDPGLGLRLIYFSYDVKMKEKGDIPEGYSVSREKKERFSLILESASTNQTSMYLCASSSLAGGGADTQYFGPGTRLTVL.

The gene calls are TRBV7-2 and TRBJ1-2; D not certain. Germline-derived CDR1 and CDR2 are SGHTA and FQGNSA. The V gene lost 5 bases and the J gene lost 8 bases, with 15 bases spanning the gap. CDR3 size: 13 residues. CDR3 sequence reads: CASSPDPPAGYTF. In nucleotides, the CDR3 is TGTGCCAGCAGCCCCGACCCACCGGCGGGCTACACCTTC.